The 27 T cell receptor beta chains given below trace back to one sample, sequenced in a study of cytomegalovirus exposure and HLA in healthy donors. Some clones are missing from TCRdb's copy, which holds only in-frame ones; the method was immunoSEQ multiplex PCR. The sample includes about 160,000 clones, roughly 89% of them seen just once. The material sequenced was PBMCs. The receptors here all came from a young woman in good health and CMV-seropositive.

The chain couples TRBV2 to TRBJ2-1, with D possibly being TRBD2 (6 bases). Trimming removed 6 bases at V and 2 bases at J, with 17 bases between. CDR3 length: 16 residues. The germline V gene encodes CDR1 SNHLY and CDR2 FYNNEI. CDR3 bases: TGTGCCAGCAGACCAGATGCGGGACTCACCTACAATGAGCAGTTCTTC. This gives the protein CASRPDAGLTYNEQFF.

The V gene is TRBV7-2, the J gene TRBJ2-5, with D possibly TRBD2 on 5 matching bases. V was trimmed by 5 bases and J by 7 bases, leaving 14 bases between them. Germline assignment: CDR1 SGHTA and CDR2 FQGNSA. The CDR3 runs 13 residues. CDR3 DNA: TGTGCCAGCAGCCGGGCTTACGAGGGGACCCAGTACTTC. As protein: CASSRAYEGTQYF.

The V and J genes are TRBV4-1 and TRBJ1-2; the match to TRBD1 covers 8 bases. This CDR3 comprises 15 residues. The germline CDR1 and CDR2 sequences are MGHRA and YSYEKL. V gave up 3 bases and J gave up 3 bases; unmatched junction bases: 6. The CDR3 protein is CASSQSRGQYYGYTF. The CDR3 coding sequence is TGCGCCAGCAGCCAGTCCAGGGGGCAATACTATGGCTACACCTTC.

A few counts support this clone. V gene TRBV7-9 combines with J gene TRBJ2-1; 7 bases are shared with TRBD2. The CDR3 extends over 14 amino acids. The ends lost 6 bases at V and 5 bases at J; junction bases unmatched: 7. CDR1 is SEHNR, CDR2 FQNEAQ, per germline (reference sequence). CDR3 DNA sequence: TGTGCCAGCAGGGATCTAGCGGCAGACAATGAGCAGTTCTTC. Translated, it gives CASRDLAADNEQFF.

The V and J genes are TRBV28 and TRBJ2-3; 7 bases fit TRBD1. With V trimmed by 10 bases and J by 1 base, 5 bases remained unmatched. Germline CDR1 reads MDHEN; CDR2 reads SYDVKM. The CDR3 covers 13 residues. CDR3 sequence: CANSDRGTDTQYF. CDR3 nucleotides: TGTGCCAATTCAGACAGGGGCACAGATACGCAGTATTTT.

In this sample, this clone turned up a few times. V usage is TRBV5-1 and J usage is TRBJ2-5; 11 bases align to TRBD2. The J segment lost 2 bases and the V segment lost 2 bases, leaving 2 bases of the junction unmatched. CDR3 size: 15 residues. Germline V gives CDR1 SGHRS, CDR2 YFSETQ. The CDR3 loop is CASSFGTSGQETQYF. CDR3 sequence (DNA): TGCGCCAGCAGCTTCGGGACTAGCGGACAAGAGACCCAGTACTTC.

The count of this clone is one. This chain joins TRBV5-1 and TRBJ1-2; 8 bases align to TRBD1. V dropped 8 bases and J dropped 4; count of bases not matched to a gene: 13. This CDR3 has 15 amino acids. Germline-derived CDR1 and CDR2 are SGHRS and YFSETQ. CDR3 residues: CASQFGTGIPYGYTF. CDR3 DNA: TGCGCCAGTCAGTTCGGGACAGGCATTCCCTATGGCTACACCTTC.

The sample holds a few counts of this clone. The V and J genes are TRBV29-1 and TRBJ2-2; 11 bases are a match to TRBD1. Germline CDR1 reads SQVTM; CDR2 reads ANQGSEA. This CDR3 comprises 13 residues. V trimming: 7 bases; J trimming: 3 bases; junction bases outside the gene matches: 1. The CDR3 DNA is TGCAGCGGGGGACAGGGGGACACCGGGGAGCTGTTTTTT. Residues: CSGGQGDTGELFF.

The chain couples TRBV5-4 to TRBJ2-5; D uncertain. V was shortened by 4 bases and J by 5 bases, with 15 bases between the two germline ends. The CDR3 consists of 14 residues. The V gene's germline CDR1 is SGHNT and CDR2 YYREEE (reference sequence). The CDR3 reads CASSRPDMRETQYF. The CDR3 coding sequence is TGTGCCAGCAGCAGGCCGGATATGAGGGAGACCCAGTACTTC.

The chain combines TRBV19 with TRBJ2-1; 8 nucleotides align to TRBD2. V lost 1 base to trimming and J lost 4 bases; unmatched junction nucleotides: 3. The CDR3 is made up of 15 amino acids. Germline CDR1 LNHDA, CDR2 SQIVND (reference sequence). In DNA, the CDR3 is TGTGCCAGTAGTATAGCTACTAGCGGTTACAATGAGCAGTTCTTC. Its protein product is CASSIATSGYNEQFF.

The chain couples TRBV5-4 to TRBJ2-3; D is unresolved. CDR1 is SGHNT and CDR2 is YYREEE in the germline V gene (reference sequence). CDR3 size: 15 residues. Trimming took 0 bases from V and 1 from J, leaving 9 bases between them. The CDR3 sequence: CASSLEALGTDTQYF. DNA for the CDR3: TGTGCCAGCAGCTTGGAGGCGCTAGGCACAGATACGCAGTATTTT. The full variable domain, in which reference TRBV5-4 and TRBJ2-3 provide the parts outside the CDR3, is ETGVTQSPTHLIKTRGQQVTLRCSSQSGHNTVSWYQQALGQGPQFIFQYYREEENGRGNFPPRFSGLQFPNYSSELNVNALELDDSALYLCASSLEALGTDTQYFGPGTRLTVL.

The CDR3 nucleotides read TGTGCCTGGGAGGGACAAAGAATTTCCAGGGGGGATTATGGCTACACCTTC. This codes for CAWEGQRISRGDYGYTF. The chain joins TRBV30 to TRBJ1-2; 7 bases fit TRBD1. V gave up 5 bases and J gave up 5 bases; unmatched junction bases: 20. The CDR3 is 17 amino acids. Germline V gives CDR1 GTSNPN, CDR2 SVGIG (reference sequence).

This clone has a handful of counts. V is TRBV6-6 and J is TRBJ1-1; weak D call: TRBD1 (5 bases). V lost 5 bases, J lost 10 bases, and 14 bases lay in between. Per the germline V gene, CDR1 is MNHNY and CDR2 is SVGAGI (reference sequence). The CDR3 length is 12 residues. The CDR3 spells CASSPQQGGAFF. CDR3 bases: TGTGCCAGCAGTCCCCAGCAGGGTGGAGCTTTCTTT.

The V gene is TRBV30, the J gene TRBJ2-7, with D maybe TRBD1 (6 bases). This CDR3 region has 12 residues. Trimming cost V 0 bases and J 4 bases, with 7 bases left between them. CDR1 and CDR2 from the germline V gene are GTSNPN and SVGIG (reference sequence). The CDR3 DNA is TGTGCCTGGAGTGTACAGGGTTACGAGCAGTACTTC. It codes for CAWSVQGYEQYF.

This clone was seen a handful of times. The CDR3, as DNA: TGTGCCAGCAGTGAAAATCTAGGGACAGGGGGTGGCTACACCTTC. Protein: CASSENLGTGGGYTF. The chain uses TRBV6-1 and TRBJ1-2; 11 bases map to TRBD1. This CDR3 contains 15 residues. V shed 2 bases and J 7 bases; nucleotides not matched to a gene: 6. Per germline, CDR1 MNHNS and CDR2 SASEGT.

The J gene is TRBJ2-1, the V gene TRBV28; possibly TRBD1 for D (6 bases). V lost 3 bases and J 4 bases, leaving 13 bases between the germline ends. CDR3 length: 15 residues. CDR1 and CDR2 (germline): MDHEN, SYDVKM. This chain's CDR3 is CASSFSGTNYNEQFF. The CDR3 DNA is TGTGCCAGCAGTTTTTCCGGGACAAATTACAATGAGCAGTTCTTC.

This chain joins TRBV5-1 and TRBJ2-7; TRBD1 matches 12 bases. This CDR3 is 14 amino acids long. Germline CDR1 is SGHRS and CDR2 is YFSETQ. The trim removed 4 bases at V and 7 bases at J, leaving 6 bases unmatched. The CDR3 loop reads CASSVGQGAREQYF. CDR3 bases: TGCGCCAGCAGCGTGGGACAGGGGGCGCGTGAGCAGTACTTC.

The chain has TRBV28 and TRBJ2-3; 9 positions agree with TRBD2. The CDR3 is 19 amino acids. Germline V gene sequence: CDR1 MDHEN, CDR2 SYDVKM. The ends lost 2 bases at V and 5 bases at J; junction bases unmatched: 17. The CDR3 loop is CASSLGLAGTSPLGDTQYF. CDR3 nucleotides: TGTGCCAGCAGTTTAGGGCTAGCGGGGACTTCCCCCTTAGGAGATACGCAGTATTTT.

This chain uses TRBV5-8 with TRBJ2-7; TRBD1 aligns across 8 bases. This CDR3 has 17 residues. Germline V gene sequence: CDR1 SGHTS, CDR2 YDEGEE. Trimming removed 0 bases from V and 3 bases from J; junction bases left unmatched: 11. CDR3 residues: CASSLDRTGWSGYEQYF. The CDR3 nucleotides read TGTGCCAGCAGCTTGGATCGGACAGGGTGGAGTGGCTACGAGCAGTACTTC.

This rearrangement joins TRBV4-1 to TRBJ2-3, with TRBD1 matching over 9 bases. Germline CDR1 MGHRA, CDR2 YSYEKL. Germline trimming cut 3 bases from V and 4 bases from J; bases unmatched to any gene: 8. The CDR3 extends over 16 amino acids. Here the CDR3 DNA reads TGCGCCAGCAGCCAGATACAGGGGGCTCGTGCAGATACGCAGTATTTT. Translation gives CASSQIQGARADTQYF.

This chain uses TRBV4-1 with TRBJ1-1, with 9 bases fitting TRBD1. Germline loops: CDR1 MGHRA, CDR2 YSYEKL. The CDR3 loop spans 16 amino acids. V trimming: 4 bases; J trimming: 4 bases; junction bases outside the gene matches: 10. CDR3 nucleotide sequence: TGCGCCAGCAGCCTAAGACAGGGACAGGGTGGCACTGAAGCTTTCTTT. Its protein product is CASSLRQGQGGTEAFF.

This clone appeared a few times. The chain combines TRBV6-5 with TRBJ1-2; 8 bases fit TRBD1. V lost 5 bases, J lost 4 bases, and 9 bases stayed unmatched. This CDR3 has 15 residues. Germline CDR1 MNHEY, CDR2 SVGAGI. CDR3 sequence (DNA): TGTGCCAGCAGTCACCACGGGACAGGACGCTATGGCTACACCTTC. Translating it yields CASSHHGTGRYGYTF.

This clone was picked up a small number of times. The gene calls are TRBV7-2 and TRBJ1-5, with D possibly TRBD1 on 5 matching bases. Germline CDR1 reads SGHTA; CDR2 reads FQGNSA. V dropped 4 bases and J dropped 11 bases, with 15 bases sitting between them. The CDR3 has 13 amino acids. CDR3 loop: CASSSVGGLAQHF. CDR3 DNA: TGTGCCAGCAGCTCCGTTGGGGGGTTGGCCCAGCATTTT.

The chain is built from TRBV7-2 and TRBJ2-3; 7 bases fit TRBD1. The CDR3 spans 14 residues. The J segment lost 6 bases and the V segment lost 5 bases, leaving 8 bases of the junction unmatched. Germline V lookup: CDR1 SGHTA, CDR2 FQGNSA. Written as DNA, the CDR3 is TGTGCCAGCAGCCCCAAGACAGGGATGGATACGCAGTATTTT. It codes for CASSPKTGMDTQYF.

J is TRBJ2-7 and V is TRBV7-2; D may be TRBD2 (6 bases). CDR1 and CDR2 from the germline V gene are SGHTA and FQGNSA. The V gene lost 0 bases and the J gene lost 3 bases, with 9 bases spanning the gap. The CDR3 runs to 14 residues. CDR3 coding DNA: TGTGCCAGCAGCTTAGCGGGAGGCCTCTACGAGCAGTACTTC. Translated, it gives CASSLAGGLYEQYF.

The V gene is TRBV19, the J gene TRBJ2-5; 11 bases fit TRBD1. Germline assignment: CDR1 LNHDA and CDR2 SQIVND (reference sequence). The CDR3 contains 13 residues. Germline trimming cut 3 bases from V and 8 bases from J; bases unmatched to any gene: 2. CDR3: CASSIGTGGTQYF. CDR3 bases: TGTGCCAGTAGTATCGGGACAGGGGGAACCCAGTACTTC.

For this clone: A junction boundary mismatches the germline segment, possibly from a read error. The same CDR3 can be traced to other DNA sequences in this sample. The J gene is TRBJ2-7, the V gene TRBV6-5; TRBD1 matches 8 bases. In germline, CDR1 is MNHEY, CDR2 SVGAGI. The CDR3 length is 14 residues. CDR3 nucleotides: TGTGCCAGCAGCTACTCAGGGGGCGGGAACGAGCAGTACTTC. Translating it yields CASSYSGGGNEQYF.